Listed here are 31 T cell receptor beta chains from one sample, sequenced in a study of CD8 T cells in ankylosing spondylitis. Via MiXCR, TCRdb re-called the 5' RACE reads, giving one row per CDR3 protein. The sample includes about 200,000 distinct CDR3 sequences, roughly 12% seen only once; the top ten take more than 15%. The source material was blood, either unsorted or a sorted T cell fraction (not recorded which). These receptor sequences come from a male donor with ankylosing spondylitis or in good health (not recorded which).

In nucleotides, the CDR3 is TGTGCCAGCAGCGCAATAGAGGGGGCGCGGGAGCAGTACTTC. Its protein is CASSAIEGAREQYF. The chain employs TRBV27 and TRBJ2-7, with 7 nucleotides matching TRBD1. The V gene end was trimmed by 6 bases and the J gene end by 7 bases; junction bases not matched to a gene: 12. The CDR3 is 14 amino acids. Germline V gene data show CDR1 as MNHEY and CDR2 as SMNVEV (reference sequence).

This clonotype was seen only once. V usage is TRBV6-1 and J usage is TRBJ2-7; 9 positions match TRBD1. This CDR3 is built from 15 residues. The germline CDR1 and CDR2 sequences are MNHNS and SASEGT. V was pared by 4 bases and J by 3 bases, with 7 bases of the junction left unmatched. The CDR3 loop reads CASSVRQGGLYEQYF. The CDR3, as DNA: TGTGCCAGCAGTGTGAGACAGGGGGGACTCTACGAGCAGTACTTC.

This clonotype came up a few times. This chain links TRBV3-1 with TRBJ2-1; 7 bases are shared with TRBD2. The CDR3 contains 14 residues. Germline V gene sequence: CDR1 LGHDT, CDR2 YNNKEL (reference sequence). Losses at the gene ends were 5 bases for V and 3 bases for J; bases not matched to a gene: 4. The CDR3 sequence: CASSTRDYYNEQFF. CDR3 coding DNA: TGTGCCAGCAGCACCCGGGACTACTACAATGAGCAGTTCTTC.

This clonotype was picked up a small number of times. The genes are TRBV6-5 and TRBJ2-3; possibly TRBD1 for D (6 bases). V was trimmed by 7 bases and J by 4 bases, leaving 18 bases between them. The CDR3 contains 15 residues. The germline gives CDR1 MNHEY, CDR2 SVGAGI. CDR3 amino acids: CASTLRLTGPDTQYF. The CDR3 nucleotides are TGTGCCAGCACTTTACGGCTAACAGGGCCAGATACGCAGTATTTT.

This clonotype was recorded at least ten times. The chain employs TRBV2 and TRBJ2-3, with D hard to call. The CDR3 is 10 amino acids. With 10 bases removed from V and 6 bases from J, the gap between germline ends came to 8 bases. The germline V gene has CDR1 SNHLY and CDR2 FYNNEI. CDR3 loop: CAILTDTQYF. The DNA of the CDR3 is TGTGCCATCTTGACGGATACGCAGTATTTT.

Ten or more counts support this clonotype. This chain uses TRBV12-3 or TRBV12-4 with TRBJ2-3, with D tentatively TRBD1 (6 bases). Trimming took off 2 bases at V and 0 bases at J, with 18 bases between the two ends. The CDR3 length is 18 residues. The CDR3 DNA follows: TGTGCCAGCAGTTTATTTGCGACAGGCCTATCTAGCACAGATACGCAGTATTTT. It translates to CASSLFATGLSSTDTQYF.

Concerning this clonotype: Since the CDR3 does not end with the conserved phenylalanine or tryptophan, this likely comes from a read error. The V and J genes are TRBV5-5 and TRBJ2-7; the D is unclear. V was pared by 0 bases and J by 5 bases, with 9 bases between. Germline assignment: CDR1 SGHKS and CDR2 YYEKEE (reference sequence). CDR3 length: 13 amino acids. CDR3 DNA: TGTGCCAGCAGCTTGGAGGAATCCCACGAGCAGTACATC. This sequence encodes CASSLEESHEQYI.

The chain joins TRBV11-2 to TRBJ2-1; 13 bases match TRBD2. This CDR3 is built from 18 residues. Germline CDR1 is SGHAT and CDR2 is FQNNGV. With 5 bases clipped from V and 0 bases from J, the junction kept 7 bases outside the gene matches. The CDR3 DNA follows: TGTGCCAGCAGCCCTGGGACTAGCGGGGCCTACTCCTACAATGAGCAGTTCTTC. Translated: CASSPGTSGAYSYNEQFF.

This clonotype was observed a few times. The chain carries TRBV7-9 and TRBJ2-3; D is unresolved. Germline loops: CDR1 SEHNR, CDR2 FQNEAQ (reference sequence). V was cut by 6 bases and J by 4 bases, with 8 bases left in between. This CDR3 is built from 12 residues. Here the CDR3 DNA reads TGTGCCAGCAGTTTTCACCCAGATACGCAGTATTTT. Its translation is CASSFHPDTQYF.

V usage is TRBV10-3 and J usage is TRBJ1-3; D is ambiguous. V lost 6 bases and J 0 bases, leaving 12 bases between the germline ends. This CDR3 spans 15 amino acids. Germline V lookup: CDR1 ENHRY, CDR2 SYGVKD. The CDR3 sequence: CAISSEGSSGNTIYF. The CDR3 region has the DNA TGTGCCATCAGCAGCGAAGGTAGCTCTGGAAACACCATATATTTT.

The gene calls are TRBV11-2 and TRBJ1-6; maybe TRBD1 (5 bases). The CDR3 spans 14 residues. Germline lookup yields CDR1 SGHAT and CDR2 FQNNGV. Trimming took off 5 bases at V and 10 bases at J, with 15 bases between the two ends. CDR3 in amino acids: CASSAAGPTSPLHF. Here the CDR3 DNA reads TGTGCCAGCAGCGCCGCAGGGCCGACCTCACCCCTCCACTTT.

The chain combines TRBV19 with TRBJ1-5; D is undetermined. The V end lost 2 bases, the J end lost 3 bases, and 11 bases lay between the germline ends. The CDR3 is 15 residues long. The germline CDR1 and CDR2 sequences are LNHDA and SQIVND (reference sequence). The CDR3 DNA sequence: TGTGCCAGTAGTATATGGGTTTCGGACAATCAGCCCCAGCATTTT. Its protein product is CASSIWVSDNQPQHF.

This clonotype was counted only a few times. The V gene is TRBV27, the J gene TRBJ2-2; possibly TRBD1 or TRBD2 for D (7 bases each). The V end lost 6 bases, the J end lost 5 bases, and 16 bases lay between the germline ends. The CDR3 has 15 amino acids. Per the germline V gene, CDR1 is MNHEY and CDR2 is SMNVEV (reference sequence). CDR3 residues: CASRKQGRETGELFF. The CDR3 nucleotides read TGTGCCAGCAGAAAACAGGGGAGGGAAACCGGGGAGCTGTTTTTT.

The chain employs TRBV19 and TRBJ1-2, with unresolved D. The germline V gene has CDR1 LNHDA and CDR2 SQIVND (reference sequence). This CDR3 spans 13 amino acids. Between the trimmed V and J ends, which lost 1 base and 4 bases, there was a span of 7 bases. The CDR3 coding sequence is TGTGCCAGTAGTATAGTCCTCAGCTATGGCTACACCTTC. Residues: CASSIVLSYGYTF.

This clonotype was seen only a few times. The rearrangement uses TRBV7-9 and TRBJ1-2; 8 bases are shared with TRBD1. V shed 1 base and J 4 bases; nucleotides not matched to a gene: 5. The CDR3 contains 15 residues. Germline values: CDR1 SEHNR, CDR2 FQNEAQ (reference sequence). The CDR3 region has the DNA TGTGCCAGCAGCTTAGGAACAGGGGGAACCTATGGCTACACCTTC. Protein: CASSLGTGGTYGYTF.

Ten or more counts support this clonotype. The J gene is TRBJ2-7, the V gene TRBV7-9; D ambiguous. The CDR3 extends over 14 amino acids. From germline, CDR1 is SEHNR and CDR2 FQNEAQ (reference sequence). Trimming removed 2 bases from V and 1 base from J, with 9 bases in between. Here the CDR3 reads CASSLPGDSYEQYF. CDR3 DNA sequence: TGTGCCAGCAGCTTACCCGGTGATTCCTACGAGCAGTACTTC.

This clonotype occurred a few times. The rearrangement links TRBV20-1 to TRBJ2-7, with D perhaps TRBD1 (5 bases). Germline V gene lookup returns CDR1 DFQATT and CDR2 SNEGSKA (reference sequence). The CDR3 consists of 13 residues. Trimming cost V 2 bases and J 2 bases, with 10 bases left between them. CDR3 bases: TGCAGTGCTAGAACCAGGGTCACCTACGAGCAGTACTTC. Its translation: CSARTRVTYEQYF.

This clonotype occurred a few times. This chain links TRBV27 with TRBJ2-2, with D possibly being TRBD1 (6 bases). CDR1 MNHEY and CDR2 SMNVEV come from the germline V gene (reference sequence). V lost 9 bases to trimming and J lost 1 base, with 18 bases between them. This CDR3 is 16 amino acids long. CDR3 nucleotides: TGTGCCAGTCGCGTTGATGGGACATTGAACACCGGGGAGCTGTTTTTT. This encodes CASRVDGTLNTGELFF.

The chain combines TRBV20-1 with TRBJ2-7; 7 nucleotides match TRBD1. Losses at the gene ends were 5 bases for V and 1 base for J; bases not matched to a gene: 2. This CDR3 region has 12 residues. The germline V gene encodes CDR1 DFQATT and CDR2 SNEGSKA (reference sequence). The CDR3 DNA sequence: TGCAGTGCTCGGGACAGATCCTACGAGCAGTACTTC. It translates to CSARDRSYEQYF.

This clonotype was seen a few times. V gene TRBV30 combines with J gene TRBJ1-1; a possible D gene is TRBD1 (6 bases). V gave up 7 bases and J gave up 3 bases, with 15 bases separating them. The CDR3 is made up of 13 amino acids. Germline loops: CDR1 GTSNPN, CDR2 SVGIG (reference sequence). The CDR3 protein is CAYAAAGDTEAFF. CDR3 in DNA: TGTGCCTACGCCGCGGCAGGGGACACTGAAGCTTTCTTT.

In this sample, this clonotype turned up many times. The genes are TRBV12-3 or TRBV12-4 and TRBJ2-5; TRBD1 is a possible D gene (6 bases). Trimming left V 6 bases short and J 5 bases short, with 7 bases between. The CDR3 loop spans 11 amino acids. The CDR3 here is CASRRGETQYF. CDR3 in DNA: TGTGCCAGCAGGAGGGGGGAGACCCAGTACTTC.

The CDR3 region has the DNA TGTGCCAGCAGCCAATTAGCGGGAGGGCCGAGCACAGATACGCAGTATTTT. This codes for CASSQLAGGPSTDTQYF. The V and J genes are TRBV3-1 and TRBJ2-3, with 11 bases aligning to TRBD2. The CDR3 contains 17 residues. After removal of 2 bases from V and 0 bases from J, the junction contained 4 bases not matched to a gene. The germline CDR1 and CDR2 sequences are LGHDT and YNNKEL (reference sequence).

This clonotype was observed many times. The gene calls are TRBV27 and TRBJ2-7, with TRBD2 identical over 8 bases. J was trimmed by 7 bases and V by 3 bases; bases with no gene match: 8. The CDR3 has 14 amino acids. Germline lookup yields CDR1 MNHEY and CDR2 SMNVEV (reference sequence). The CDR3 sequence is CASSFAGGPLEQYF. The CDR3 nucleotides read TGTGCCAGCAGTTTTGCGGGAGGTCCCCTGGAGCAGTACTTC.

The rearrangement links TRBV29-1 to TRBJ2-1, with a tentative D call TRBD2 (6 bases). Trimming shortened V by 1 base and J by 3 bases, and 25 bases separated the two germline ends. Germline V gives CDR1 SQVTM, CDR2 ANQGSEA. The CDR3 extends over 19 amino acids. The DNA of the CDR3 is TGCAGCGTTGAAGGTCCGCCGAGCCGGGACGGGGGATACTACAATGAGCAGTTCTTC. It yields the protein CSVEGPPSRDGGYYNEQFF.

This clonotype was detected ten times or more. V gene TRBV12-3 or TRBV12-4 combines with J gene TRBJ2-5; TRBD2 matches at 10 bases. V dropped 7 bases and J dropped 0; count of bases not matched to a gene: 11. This CDR3 contains 17 residues. DNA for the CDR3: TGTGCCAGCACCTTTGGGACGACTAGCGGGTACCAAGAGACCCAGTACTTC. Protein: CASTFGTTSGYQETQYF.

As for this clonotype: Compared with germline, one end of the junction differs, possibly owing to a read error. The rearrangement joins TRBV5-4 to TRBJ1-2; a weak D match, TRBD1 (6 bases). The CDR3 loop spans 14 amino acids. Germline V gives CDR1 SGHNT, CDR2 YYREEE (reference sequence). The CDR3 here is CASSSRTANYCYTF. CDR3 coding DNA: TGTGCCAGCAGCTCCCGGACAGCTAACTATTGCTACACCTTC.

The sample holds a few counts of this clonotype. The CDR3 protein is CASSLLGPTEKLFF. The CDR3 region has the DNA TGTGCCAGCAGCTTGTTGGGACCTACTGAAAAACTGTTTTTT. The chain uses TRBV7-9 and TRBJ1-4, with a tentative D call TRBD1 (5 bases). Trimming cost V 3 bases and J 7 bases, with 12 bases left between them. Germline loops: CDR1 SEHNR, CDR2 FQNEAQ (reference sequence). The length of the CDR3 is 14 residues.

This clonotype turned up a few times. This chain uses TRBV4-1 with TRBJ1-1, with D possibly being TRBD1 (5 bases). Between the trimmed V and J ends, which lost 0 bases and 10 bases, there was a span of 9 bases. CDR3 length: 12 residues. CDR1 is MGHRA and CDR2 is YSYEKL in the germline V gene. CDR3 coding DNA: TGCGCCAGCAGCCAAGATGGGGGGAGAGCTTTCTTT. As protein: CASSQDGGRAFF.

The rearrangement uses TRBV9 and TRBJ2-5; TRBD1 aligns across 7 bases. V was pared by 4 bases and J by 2 bases, with 11 bases of the junction left unmatched. Germline CDR1 and CDR2: SGDLS and YYNGEE. The CDR3 covers 16 residues. Here the CDR3 reads CASSPGWGRGQETQYF. Written as DNA, the CDR3 is TGTGCCAGCAGCCCGGGATGGGGCAGGGGGCAAGAGACCCAGTACTTC.

CDR3 region: CASSYMGTGELFF. As DNA, the CDR3 is TGTGCCAGCAGTTACATGGGGACCGGGGAGCTGTTTTTT. The rearrangement joins TRBV6-2 or TRBV6-3 to TRBJ2-2; D not certain. Germline lookup yields CDR1 MNHEY and CDR2 SVGEGT. The CDR3 has 13 residues. Trimming pared 2 bases from V and 5 bases from J, leaving 6 bases between.

This clonotype was seen more than once but under ten times. The chain employs TRBV19 and TRBJ2-7, with 11 bases fitting TRBD1. The CDR3 is made up of 14 amino acids. V shed 3 bases, J shed 4 bases, and the junction held 2 bases outside the gene matches. Germline loops: CDR1 LNHDA, CDR2 SQIVND (reference sequence). CDR3 DNA sequence: TGTGCCAGTAGTATCGGACAGGGGGCTTACGAGCAGTACTTC. The encoded protein is CASSIGQGAYEQYF.